This T cell receptor (beta chain) was documented in a study of TIL therapy for anti-PD-1-resistant metastatic lung cancer. Study summary: Patients had a median age of approximately 56 years (range about 35-85). General study findings and limits: Infused TIL clonotypes partially replaced the baseline blood repertoire, then decayed over months.

The immunoSEQ assay was v3. Libraries were sequenced to 2 million or so read pairs (survey) or roughly 4.5-6 million (deep). TCRdb's table, derived via immunoSEQ multiplex PCR, lists solely in-frame clones and lacks some. The repertoire has under 65,000 clones, 70% to 90% of them found once; the top ten carry about 2.8%. Remarks on this clone: Its antigen is currently unknown.

CDR1 and CDR2 from the germline V gene are MNHEY and SVGEGT. The CDR3 length is 15 residues. V dropped 5 bases and J dropped 6; count of bases not matched to a gene: 7. This sample's time point: pre-treatment sample, taken before nivolumab and TIL therapy. Patients were adults with stage 4 NSCLC. Material: blood, obtained at baseline. The source of this sequence is a person aged 25 to 85 with non-small cell lung cancer. V gene TRBV6-2 or TRBV6-3 combines with J gene TRBJ1-6, with TRBD1 matching 7 bases. CDR3 DNA sequence: TGTGCCAGCAGTACTCCGACAGGGTCTAATTCACCCCTCCACTTT. Amino acid sequence: CASSTPTGSNSPLHF.